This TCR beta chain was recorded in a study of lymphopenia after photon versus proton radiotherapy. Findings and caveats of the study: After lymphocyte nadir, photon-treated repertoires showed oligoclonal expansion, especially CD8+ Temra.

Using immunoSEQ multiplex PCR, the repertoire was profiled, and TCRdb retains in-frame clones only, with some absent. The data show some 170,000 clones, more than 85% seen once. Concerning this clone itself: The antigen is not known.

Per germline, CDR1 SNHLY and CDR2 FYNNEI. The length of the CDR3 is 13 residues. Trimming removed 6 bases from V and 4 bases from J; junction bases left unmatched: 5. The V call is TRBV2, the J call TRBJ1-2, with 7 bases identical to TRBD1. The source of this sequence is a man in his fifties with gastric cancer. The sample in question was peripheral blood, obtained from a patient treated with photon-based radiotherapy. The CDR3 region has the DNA TGTGCCAGCAGAGGGGGCGCAGGCTATGGCTACACCTTC. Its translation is CASRGGAGYGYTF. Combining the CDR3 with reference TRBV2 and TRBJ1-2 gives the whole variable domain EPEVTQTPSHQVTQMGQEVILRCVPISNHLYFYWYRQILGQKVEFLVSFYNNEISEKSEIFDDQFSVERPDGSNFTLKIRSTKLEDSAMYFCASRGGAGYGYTFGSGTRLTVV.